This entry describes one TCR beta chain. The same CDR3 arises from other DNA sequences in this sample as well. The data derive from a study of Ad26.COV2.S vaccination and SARS-CoV-2 variants. The CDR3 spans 12 residues. V shed 3 bases and J shed 4 bases, with 7 bases lying between them. Assay used: immunoSEQ multiplex PCR; TCRdb lists only in-frame clones, some missing. The sample yields 300,000 to 400,000 clones, roughly 84% seen once. Regarding treatment: 15 to 20 received Ad26.COV2.S at low or high dose, single or two shots; several received placebo; per-sample allocation not given. Collection of the samples took place on day 63 after the first injection of vaccine or placebo.

The chain joins TRBV12-3 or TRBV12-4 to TRBJ2-7; no clear D gene. The receptor was derived from a person aged 18-65 years who received the Ad26.COV2.S COVID-19 vaccine or a placebo. The source was peripheral blood, collected in a trial of Ad26.COV2.S vaccine versus placebo. Written as DNA, the CDR3 is TGTGCCAGCAGTTTGACCGGGTACGAGCAGTACTTC. Its protein is CASSLTGYEQYF.